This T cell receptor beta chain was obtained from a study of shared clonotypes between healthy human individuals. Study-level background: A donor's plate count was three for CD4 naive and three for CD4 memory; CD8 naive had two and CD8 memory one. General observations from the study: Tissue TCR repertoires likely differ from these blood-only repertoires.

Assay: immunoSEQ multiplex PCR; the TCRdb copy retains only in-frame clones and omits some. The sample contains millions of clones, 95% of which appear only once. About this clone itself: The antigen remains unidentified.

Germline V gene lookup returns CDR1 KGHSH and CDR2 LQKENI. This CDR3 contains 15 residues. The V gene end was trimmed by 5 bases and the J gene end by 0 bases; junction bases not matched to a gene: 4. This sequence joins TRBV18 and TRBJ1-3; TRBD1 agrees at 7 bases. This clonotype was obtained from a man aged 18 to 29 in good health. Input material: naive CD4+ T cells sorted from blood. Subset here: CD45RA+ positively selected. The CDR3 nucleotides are TGTGCCAGCTCAGTGGGACAGAGCTCTGGAAACACCATATATTTT. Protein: CASSVGQSSGNTIYF.